This T cell receptor (beta chain) emerged from a study of T cell repertoires in cytomegalovirus infection. Study observations and caveats: HLA-C-restricted TCR beta clonotypes specific for CMV led the ex vivo response. People with CMV and the relevant HLA were identified by cumulative public TCR beta family frequency.

TCRdb processed the reads anew with MiXCR; each CDR3 protein has one entry. The sample has about 260,000 distinct CDR3 sequences, over 8% seen once. This clonotype was recorded at least ten times. The antigen is undetermined. The CDR3 spans 15 residues. V shed 3 bases and J 5 bases; nucleotides not matched to a gene: 5. Germline assignment: CDR1 SGHTA and CDR2 FQGNSA. The source of this sequence is a human donor in good health (CMV status not recorded). Some clones in this sample may be carry-over from other donors' samples. The specimen sequenced was PBMCs. This chain links TRBV7-2 with TRBJ1-1, with 11 bases lining up with TRBD1. DNA for the CDR3: TGTGCCAGCAGCTTCACCGGGACAGGGGGGACTGAAGCTTTCTTT. Protein product: CASSFTGTGGTEAFF.